This TCR beta chain was captured in a study of blood T cell repertoires in COVID-19. Study as a whole: Donors in the United States, Italy and Spain gave samples during acute or convalescent COVID-19.

TCRdb's table, derived via immunoSEQ multiplex PCR, lists solely in-frame clones and lacks some. Of 80,000 or so clones detected, around 77% appear once; the ten largest clones hold over 9.5%. The receptor's source is a human donor in a cohort sampled during active COVID-19. The sequenced sample was peripheral blood.

The CDR3 here is CASRRTGGGETQYF. The CDR3 region has the DNA TGTGCCAGTAGGAGAACAGGGGGAGGTGAGACCCAGTACTTC. The chain recombines TRBV19 with TRBJ2-5; 8 nucleotides line up with TRBD1. The J segment lost 5 bases and the V segment lost 6 bases, leaving 8 bases of the junction unmatched. Germline V gene data show CDR1 as LNHDA and CDR2 as SQIVND (reference sequence). The CDR3 sequence is 14 residues long.